The present TCR beta chain was sequenced within a study of tumor-infiltrating lymphocytes in localized non-small cell lung cancer. Turning to the study itself: The cohort mixed smokers and never-smokers, several histologies, and some post-neoadjuvant-chemotherapy samples. The study, taken as a whole, reports: Tumor T-cell fraction was not associated with recurrence-free survival. Each assay used a separate piece of the same tissue.

This clone was detected once. The antigen is unknown. Libraries were prepared by immunoSEQ multiplex PCR; TCRdb keeps only in-frame clonotypes and omits some of them. The sample records approximately 8,000 clones, 65% to 80% being singletons. Germline CDR1 and CDR2: SGHNT and YYREEE (reference sequence). There are 15 residues in the CDR3. V was shortened by 0 bases and J by 0 bases, with 10 bases between the two germline ends. This TCR was recovered from a human donor with non-small cell lung cancer. The gene calls are TRBV5-4 and TRBJ2-7; the D gene could be TRBD1 or TRBD2 (7 bases each). Specimen: lung tumor tissue. The DNA for the CDR3 is TGTGCCAGCAGCTTGGCAGGGGGGGGCTCCTACGAGCAGTACTTC. Its translation: CASSLAGGGSYEQYF.